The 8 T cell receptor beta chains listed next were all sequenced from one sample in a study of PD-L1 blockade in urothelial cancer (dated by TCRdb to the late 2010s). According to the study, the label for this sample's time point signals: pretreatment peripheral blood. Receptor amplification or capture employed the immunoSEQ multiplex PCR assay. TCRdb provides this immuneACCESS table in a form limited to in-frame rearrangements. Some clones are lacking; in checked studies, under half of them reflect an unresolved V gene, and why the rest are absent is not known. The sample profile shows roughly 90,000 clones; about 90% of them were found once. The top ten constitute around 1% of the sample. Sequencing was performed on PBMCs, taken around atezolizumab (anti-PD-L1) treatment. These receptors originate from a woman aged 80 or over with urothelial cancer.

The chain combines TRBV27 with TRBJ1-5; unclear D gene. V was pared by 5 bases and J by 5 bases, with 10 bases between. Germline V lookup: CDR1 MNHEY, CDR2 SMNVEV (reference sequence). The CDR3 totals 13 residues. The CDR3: CASSLFLDQPQHF. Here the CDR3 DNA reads TGTGCCAGCAGTCTCTTCCTCGATCAGCCCCAGCATTTT.

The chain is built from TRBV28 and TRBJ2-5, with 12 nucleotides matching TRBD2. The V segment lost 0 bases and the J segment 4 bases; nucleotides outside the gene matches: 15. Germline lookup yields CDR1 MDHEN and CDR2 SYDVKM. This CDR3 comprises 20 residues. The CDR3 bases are TGTGCCAGCAGTTTATGGGTCCAGGGACTAGCGGGTCTGGTAGGAGAGACCCAGTACTTC. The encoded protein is CASSLWVQGLAGLVGETQYF.

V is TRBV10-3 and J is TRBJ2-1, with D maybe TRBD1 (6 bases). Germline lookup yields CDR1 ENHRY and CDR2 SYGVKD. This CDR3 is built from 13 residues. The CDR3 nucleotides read TGTGTCACAACCAGGGGCGGCTACAATGAGCAGTTCTTC. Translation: CVTTRGGYNEQFF.

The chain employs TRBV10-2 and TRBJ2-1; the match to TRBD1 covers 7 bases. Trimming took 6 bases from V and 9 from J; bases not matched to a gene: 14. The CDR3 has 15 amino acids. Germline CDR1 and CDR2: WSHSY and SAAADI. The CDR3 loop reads CASRSTQGERSEQFF. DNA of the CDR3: TGCGCCAGCAGGTCAACCCAGGGGGAGCGAAGTGAGCAGTTCTTC.

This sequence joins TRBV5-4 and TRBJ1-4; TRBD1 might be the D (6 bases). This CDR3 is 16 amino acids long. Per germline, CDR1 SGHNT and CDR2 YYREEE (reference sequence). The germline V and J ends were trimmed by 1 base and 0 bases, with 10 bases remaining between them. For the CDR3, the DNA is TGTGCCAGCAGCTTGCACAGGGACACAACTAATGAAAAACTGTTTTTT. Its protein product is CASSLHRDTTNEKLFF.

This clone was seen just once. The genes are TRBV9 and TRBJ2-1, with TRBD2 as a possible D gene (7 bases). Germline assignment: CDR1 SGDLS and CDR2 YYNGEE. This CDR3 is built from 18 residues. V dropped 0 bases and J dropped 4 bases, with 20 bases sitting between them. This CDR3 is CASSVGEGQGKGYNEQFF. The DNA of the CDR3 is TGTGCCAGCAGCGTAGGGGAGGGGCAGGGGAAGGGATACAATGAGCAGTTCTTC.

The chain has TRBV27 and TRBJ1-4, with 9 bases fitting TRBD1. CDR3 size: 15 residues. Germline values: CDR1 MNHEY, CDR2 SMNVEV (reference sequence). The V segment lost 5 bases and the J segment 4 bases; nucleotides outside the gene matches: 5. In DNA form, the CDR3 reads TGTGCCAGCAGTAAGACAGGGGGAGATAATGAAAAACTGTTTTTT. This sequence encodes CASSKTGGDNEKLFF.

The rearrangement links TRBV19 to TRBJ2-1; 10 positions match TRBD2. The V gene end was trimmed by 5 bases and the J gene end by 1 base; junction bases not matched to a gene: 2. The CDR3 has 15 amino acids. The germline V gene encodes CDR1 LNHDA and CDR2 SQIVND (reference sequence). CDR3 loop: CASSPSGRSYNEQFF. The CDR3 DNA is TGTGCCAGTAGTCCTAGCGGGAGATCCTACAATGAGCAGTTCTTC.